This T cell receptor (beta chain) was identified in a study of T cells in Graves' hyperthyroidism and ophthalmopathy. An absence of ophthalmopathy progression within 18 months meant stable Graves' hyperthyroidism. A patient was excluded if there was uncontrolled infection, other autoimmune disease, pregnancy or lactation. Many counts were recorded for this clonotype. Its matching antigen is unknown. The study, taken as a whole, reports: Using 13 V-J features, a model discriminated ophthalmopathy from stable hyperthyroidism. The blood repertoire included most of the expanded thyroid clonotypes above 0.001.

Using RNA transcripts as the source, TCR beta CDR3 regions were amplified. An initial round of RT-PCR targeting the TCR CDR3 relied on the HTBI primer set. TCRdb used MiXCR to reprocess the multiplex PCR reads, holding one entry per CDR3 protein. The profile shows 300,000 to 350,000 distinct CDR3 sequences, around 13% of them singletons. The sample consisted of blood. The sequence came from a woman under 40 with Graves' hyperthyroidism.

The CDR3 DNA reads TGTGCCAGCAGCTTAGCGCAGGGACCGAGCTCCTATAATTCACCCCTCCACTTT. It codes for CASSLAQGPSSYNSPLHF. This rearrangement joins TRBV7-8 to TRBJ1-6, with D possibly TRBD1 on 5 matching bases. The CDR3 runs 18 residues. Between the trimmed V and J ends, which lost 0 bases and 0 bases, there was a span of 12 bases. Germline V gene data show CDR1 as SGHVS and CDR2 as FQNEAQ. Together with reference TRBV7-8 and TRBJ1-6, the CDR3 gives the full variable domain: GAGVSQSPRYKVAKRGQDVALRCDPISGHVSLFWYQQALGQGPEFLTYFQNEAQLDKSGLPSDRFFAERPEGSVSTLKIQRTQQEDSAVYLCASSLAQGPSSYNSPLHFGNGTRLTVT.